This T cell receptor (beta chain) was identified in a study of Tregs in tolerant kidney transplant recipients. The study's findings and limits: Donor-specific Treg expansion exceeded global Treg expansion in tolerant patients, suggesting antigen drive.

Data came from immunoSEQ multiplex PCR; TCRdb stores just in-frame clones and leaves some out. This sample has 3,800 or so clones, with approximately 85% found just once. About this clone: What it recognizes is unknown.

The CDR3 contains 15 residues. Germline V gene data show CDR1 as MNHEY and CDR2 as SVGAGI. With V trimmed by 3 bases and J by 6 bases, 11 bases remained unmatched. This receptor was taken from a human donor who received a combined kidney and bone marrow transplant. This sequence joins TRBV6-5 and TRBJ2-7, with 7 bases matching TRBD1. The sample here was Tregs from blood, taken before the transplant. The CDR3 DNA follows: TGTGCCAGCAGTTATTCGGGACAGTTGCCTCTCGAGCAGTACTTC. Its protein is CASSYSGQLPLEQYF.